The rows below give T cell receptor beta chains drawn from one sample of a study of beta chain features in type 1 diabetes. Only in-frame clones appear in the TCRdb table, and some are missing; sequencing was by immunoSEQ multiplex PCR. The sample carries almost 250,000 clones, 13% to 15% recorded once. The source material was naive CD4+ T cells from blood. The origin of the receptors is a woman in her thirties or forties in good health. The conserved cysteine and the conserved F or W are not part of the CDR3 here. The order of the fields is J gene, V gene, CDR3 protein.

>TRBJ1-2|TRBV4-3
ASSQDMQGAGRGYT
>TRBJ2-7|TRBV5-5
ASGQAGGFYEQY
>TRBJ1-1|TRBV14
ASSQVGATSTEAF
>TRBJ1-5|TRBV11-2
ASTGTGHNQPQH
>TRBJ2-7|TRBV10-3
AARGTGVHEQY
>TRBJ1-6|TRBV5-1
ASSLGQDNSPLH
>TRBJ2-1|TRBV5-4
ASTRTGGLYNEQF
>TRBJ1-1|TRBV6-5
ASSRQPAVTEAF
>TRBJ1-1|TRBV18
ASSPQGYTEAF
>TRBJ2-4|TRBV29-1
SVVRYQGVQY
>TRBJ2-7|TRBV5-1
ASSSTGTGAYEQY
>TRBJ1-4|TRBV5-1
ASSFTPTEKNEKLF
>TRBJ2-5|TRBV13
ASRTSGPQETQY
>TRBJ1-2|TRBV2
ASREAGQPNYGYT
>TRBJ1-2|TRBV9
ASSVDGRGIGYGYT
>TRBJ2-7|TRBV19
ASRTRGQGIAYEQY
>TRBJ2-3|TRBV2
ASSVRQGSTDTQY
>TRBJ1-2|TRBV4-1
ASSRDRGYLDYGYT
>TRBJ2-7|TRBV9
ASSVDPGTYEQY
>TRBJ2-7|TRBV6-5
ASSPGSRGSYEQY
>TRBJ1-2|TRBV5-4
ASSAQGRVVVAGYT
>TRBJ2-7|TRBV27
ASSSTAGQGALKWYEQY
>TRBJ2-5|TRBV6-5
ASSSEAGGQETQY
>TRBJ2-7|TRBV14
ASSELLAAAYEQY
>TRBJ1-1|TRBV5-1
ASSSTGVGAEAF
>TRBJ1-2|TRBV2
ASSELRDSYGYT
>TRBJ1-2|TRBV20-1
SVGQGHGYT
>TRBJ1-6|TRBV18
ASSPLDRGMGPLH
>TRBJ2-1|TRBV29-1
SAGLVSNEQF
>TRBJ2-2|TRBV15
ATSRDDAGWAGELF
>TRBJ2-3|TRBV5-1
ASSQQAADTQY
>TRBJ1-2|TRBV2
ASSTGQALDYGYT
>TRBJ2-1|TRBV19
ASTSSSGGARNEQF
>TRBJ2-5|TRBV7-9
ASSEIKGPGTQY
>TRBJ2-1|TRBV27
ASSVPSGGGPSYNEQF
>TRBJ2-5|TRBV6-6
ASSLIKREETQY
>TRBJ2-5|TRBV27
ATRLRGGPGTQY
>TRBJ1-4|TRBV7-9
ASSSGRNEKLF
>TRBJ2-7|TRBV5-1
ASSLDGQGYEQY
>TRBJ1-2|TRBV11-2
ASSLKRTGAGYGYT
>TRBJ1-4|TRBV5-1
ASSPTGSNEKLF
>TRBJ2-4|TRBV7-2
ASSFGEGVNIQY
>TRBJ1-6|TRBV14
ASSQVGTINSPLH
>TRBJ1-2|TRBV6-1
ASSETGLRGYT